The following is a T cell receptor (beta chain) sequence with its context. Trimming stripped 10 bases from V and 3 bases from J, with 13 bases between. CDR1 and CDR2 (germline): SNHLY, FYNNEI. The length of the CDR3 is 12 residues. The sample comes from a study of response to subunit inactivated influenza vaccine. TCRdb reprocessed the RT-PCR reads with MiXCR, giving one entry per CDR3 protein. Found here are about 500,000 distinct CDR3 sequences, under 8.5% of them singletons; the top ten hold roughly 13%. Sequenced material: PBMCs from blood, taken around 2 years after vaccination. The clonotype originates from a man aged 45 to 70 who received an inactivated influenza vaccine. The rearrangement links TRBV2 to TRBJ2-7; D is tentatively TRBD1 or TRBD2 (7 bases each). CDR3: CATRGGLYEQYF. In DNA, the CDR3 is TGTGCCACCAGGGGGGGTCTCTACGAGCAGTACTTC.